This T cell receptor (beta chain) stems from a study of long-term antiretroviral therapy in people with HIV. Notes on the study in general: Blood dates from about 2004 to 2018, possibly under older ART regimens.

A word on this clone: Its antigen is undetermined.

Germline assignment: CDR1 SGHNT and CDR2 YENEEA. The CDR3 has 15 amino acids. Trimming shortened V by 1 base and J by 6 bases, and 15 bases separated the two germline ends. Version v3.0 of the immunoSEQ assay ran at survey level. The repertoire was sequenced with immunoSEQ multiplex PCR; TCRdb's copy has only in-frame clones and lacks some. Among 30,000 or so clones listed, about 93% were seen once. J is TRBJ1-2 and V is TRBV11-3, with D possibly TRBD1 on 5 matching bases. The sequence was collected from a middle-aged woman with HIV. Sequencing used unsorted PBMCs, obtained roughly 6.5 years after starting antiretroviral therapy. CDR3 DNA: TGTGCCAGCAGCTTAGTGGCAGGGTGGATGCATGGCTACACCTTC. Amino acids: CASSLVAGWMHGYTF. Variable domain in full (rest from reference TRBV11-3 and TRBJ1-2): EAGVVQSPRYKIIEKKQPVAFWCNPISGHNTLYWYLQNLGQGPELLIRYENEEAVDDSQLPKDRFSAERLKGVDSTLKIQPAELGDSAVYLCASSLVAGWMHGYTFGSGTRLTVV.